The entry below gives a single T cell receptor (beta chain) sequence along with its context. This record comes from a study of blood T cell repertoires in COVID-19. About the study: Italy, Spain and the United States were the sources of the convalescent and acute COVID-19 samples.

TCRdb's copy holds only in-frame clones and misses some; the assay was immunoSEQ multiplex PCR. This sample has 200,000 to 250,000 clones, with about 86% found just once. This receptor was obtained from a woman aged 25 to 45 who had recovered from COVID-19. Sample: peripheral blood.

The CDR3 bases are TGTGCCAGCAGCCGCGCGGGGGGGTATGGCAATCAGCCCCAGCATTTT. This gives the protein CASSRAGGYGNQPQHF. The chain uses TRBV28 and TRBJ1-5, with D possibly matching TRBD1 (5 bases). Per germline, CDR1 MDHEN and CDR2 SYDVKM. Trimming removed 6 bases at V and 2 bases at J, with 17 bases between. The CDR3 is made up of 16 amino acids.